One and the same sample provided the 9 T cell receptor beta chains below, sequenced in a study of Ad26.COV2.S vaccination and SARS-CoV-2 variants. TCRdb's table, derived via immunoSEQ multiplex PCR, lists solely in-frame clones and lacks some. The sample yields 300,000 to 350,000 clones, approximately 87% seen once. Indicated treatment: 15 to 20 received Ad26.COV2.S at low or high dose, single or two shots; 5 received placebo; per-sample allocation not given. All samples were drawn on day 63, counting from the first vaccine or placebo injection. Sequenced here: peripheral blood, sampled in a trial of Ad26.COV2.S vaccine versus placebo. The receptors were sampled from a person between 18 and 65 years old who received the Ad26.COV2.S COVID-19 vaccine or a placebo.

The gene calls are TRBV19 and TRBJ2-3, with D unclear. Trimming shortened V by 4 bases and J by 0 bases, and 11 bases separated the two germline ends. Germline lookup yields CDR1 LNHDA and CDR2 SQIVND (reference sequence). The CDR3 has 15 residues. DNA for the CDR3: TGTGCCAGTAGTAGGACCTCACCTAGCACAGATACGCAGTATTTT. It is translated as CASSRTSPSTDTQYF.

V usage is TRBV7-8 and J usage is TRBJ1-5, with D uncertain. Trimming shortened V by 0 bases and J by 4 bases, and 4 bases separated the two germline ends. Germline loops: CDR1 SGHVS, CDR2 FQNEAQ. This CDR3 has 13 residues. The CDR3 DNA reads as TGTGCCAGCAGCTTAGCTTTGAATCAGCCCCAGCATTTT. It is translated as CASSLALNQPQHF. Full variable domain (rest looked up from reference TRBV7-8 and TRBJ1-5): GAGVSQSPRYKVAKRGQDVALRCDPISGHVSLFWYQQALGQGPEFLTYFQNEAQLDKSGLPSDRFFAERPEGSVSTLKIQRTQQEDSAVYLCASSLALNQPQHFGDGTRLSIL.

The chain recombines TRBV2 with TRBJ2-2; TRBD2 is a possible D gene (5 bases). Trimming stripped 7 bases from V and 5 bases from J, with 11 bases between. The CDR3 consists of 13 residues. CDR1 is SNHLY, CDR2 FYNNEI, per germline. CDR3 coding DNA: TGTGCCAGCAACGGGGAATATACCGGGGAGCTGTTTTTT. Protein: CASNGEYTGELFF.

The chain is built from TRBV7-9 and TRBJ2-7; D is ambiguous. Trimming removed 2 bases at V and 7 bases at J, with 9 bases between. This CDR3 contains 12 residues. The germline gives CDR1 SEHNR, CDR2 FQNEAQ (reference sequence). The chain's CDR3 is CASSLSQLEQYF. DNA of the CDR3: TGTGCCAGCAGCTTATCCCAGCTAGAGCAGTACTTC.

The chain employs TRBV5-8 and TRBJ2-1; D gene unclear. Germline loops: CDR1 SGHTS, CDR2 YDEGEE. CDR3 size: 15 residues. V was shortened by 0 bases and J by 0 bases, with 7 bases between the two germline ends. The CDR3 sequence: CASSLGYHSYNEQFF. The CDR3 coding sequence is TGTGCCAGCAGCTTGGGCTATCACTCCTACAATGAGCAGTTCTTC.

The chain couples TRBV7-2 to TRBJ1-2; 10 nucleotides agree with TRBD1. The CDR3 is made up of 15 amino acids. V lost 4 bases to trimming and J lost 4 bases; unmatched junction nucleotides: 6. Germline loops: CDR1 SGHTA, CDR2 FQGNSA. The CDR3 here is CASSSRDRGFYGYTF. As DNA, the CDR3 is TGTGCCAGCAGCTCGAGGGACAGGGGTTTCTATGGCTACACCTTC.

The chain is built from TRBV7-2 and TRBJ1-5; D is perhaps TRBD1 (6 bases). Between the trimmed V and J ends, which lost 4 bases and 5 bases, there was a span of 27 bases. The CDR3 covers 19 residues. The germline CDR1 and CDR2 sequences are SGHTA and FQGNSA. The CDR3 DNA sequence: TGTGCCAGCAGCTCCCGCCTTACTTATTTACAGGGTGATTATCAGCCCCAGCATTTT. It specifies CASSSRLTYLQGDYQPQHF.

The chain recombines TRBV7-9 with TRBJ1-2, with a tentative D call TRBD1 (5 bases). Germline CDR1 reads SEHNR; CDR2 reads FQNEAQ (reference sequence). V dropped 1 base and J dropped 0 bases, with 9 bases sitting between them. The CDR3 sequence is 15 residues long. CDR3 residues: CASSLDFRANYGYTF. CDR3 coding DNA: TGTGCCAGCAGCTTAGACTTCAGGGCTAACTATGGCTACACCTTC.

The gene calls are TRBV9 and TRBJ2-1; the D gene is possibly TRBD2 (6 bases). CDR1 is SGDLS and CDR2 is YYNGEE in the germline V gene. CDR3 size: 14 residues. The ends were cut back, 4 bases at V and 6 bases at J, with 14 bases in the middle. The CDR3 sequence is CASSSGGGGNEQFF. The CDR3 DNA is TGTGCCAGCAGCTCAGGTGGGGGAGGCAATGAGCAGTTCTTC.